A selection of T cell receptor beta chains follows, all from one sample in a study of OX40 agonist ivuxolimab in advanced cancers. Method: immunoSEQ multiplex PCR; TCRdb's copy keeps in-frame clones and lacks some. This sample has roughly 46,000 clones, with approximately 88% found just once. Here the sequenced sample was CD4+ or CD8+ T cells sorted from blood, taken in a trial of the OX40 agonist ivuxolimab. The receptor source for this set is an adult with an advanced solid tumor such as melanoma, head and neck, liver or kidney cancer. CDR3s include the opening cysteine and the closing phenylalanine or tryptophan. A D gene is named only where the DNA matches it firmly. Clone size, where shown, is once, few, many, or a class for clones that have expanded.

once	TRBV28	.	TRBJ2-7	CASTPVGVRESYEQYF	TGTGCCAGCACCCCGGTCGGGGTTAGAGAGTCCTACGAGCAGTACTTC
few	TRBV7-7	TRBD2	TRBJ2-3	CASSAARGAGGTDTQYF	TGTGCTAGCAGCGCCGCCCGGGGAGCGGGAGGCACAGATACGCAGTATTTT
.	TRBV10-3	TRBD2	TRBJ2-7	CAISAAGGLGEQYF	TGTGCCATCAGTGCAGCGGGAGGGCTGGGTGAGCAGTACTTC
.	TRBV2	TRBD1	TRBJ2-7	CASRTGRNYEQYF	TGTGCCAGTCGGACAGGGCGGAACTACGAGCAGTACTTC
.	TRBV7-8	.	TRBJ1-5	CASSSRAAGSGQPQHF	TGTGCCAGCAGCTCCCGGGCGGCAGGGTCGGGGCAGCCCCAGCATTTT
few	TRBV18	TRBD2	TRBJ2-7	CASSPFPRSGSSYEQYF	TGTGCCAGCTCACCATTCCCCCGTAGCGGGAGCTCCTACGAGCAGTACTTC
.	TRBV6-5	.	TRBJ2-7	CASSYSLSEQYF	TGTGCCAGCAGTTACTCCCTGAGCGAGCAGTACTTC
few	TRBV4-2	.	TRBJ1-5	CASSQEEGVTNQPQHF	TGTGCCAGCAGCCAAGAGGAGGGGGTTACCAATCAGCCCCAGCATTTT
.	TRBV18	TRBD1	TRBJ1-4	CASSRGTGTNEKLFF	TGTGCCAGCTCGAGGGGGACAGGGACTAATGAAAAACTGTTTTTT
.	TRBV2	.	TRBJ1-1	CASSENRPMNTEAFF	TGTGCCAGCAGTGAAAACAGACCGATGAACACTGAAGCTTTCTTT
.	TRBV6-5	.	TRBJ1-2	CASSFNSFYGYTF	TGTGCCAGCAGTTTTAACAGCTTTTACGGCTACACCTTC
.	TRBV6-1	TRBD1	TRBJ1-3	CASSLDRVGNTIYF	TGTGCCAGCAGTCTAGACAGGGTTGGAAACACCATATATTTT
.	TRBV29-1	TRBD1	TRBJ2-4	CSVGDRQNIQYF	TGCAGCGTAGGGGACAGACAAAACATTCAGTACTTC
few	TRBV5-1	.	TRBJ2-3	CASRFSGNTDTQYF	TGCGCCAGCAGGTTTAGCGGTAACACAGATACGCAGTATTTT
.	TRBV6-1	.	TRBJ2-7	CASSVPAASYEQYF	TGTGCCAGCTCTGTCCCCGCGGCCTCCTACGAGCAGTACTTC
.	TRBV2	.	TRBJ2-5	CASSIGLTFGETQYF	TGTGCCAGCAGTATAGGACTGACCTTCGGCGAGACCCAGTACTTC
once	TRBV25-1	TRBD1	TRBJ2-5	CASSESDRGLQETQYF	TGTGCCAGCAGTGAATCGGACAGGGGGCTCCAAGAGACCCAGTACTTC
few	TRBV11-3	TRBD1	TRBJ2-7	CASSLLGGQGSYEQYF	TGTGCCAGCAGCTTATTGGGGGGACAGGGGTCCTACGAGCAGTACTTC
.	TRBV19	TRBD1	TRBJ2-7	CASSKDRGRRQYF	TGTGCCAGTAGTAAGGACAGGGGGCGTCGGCAGTACTTC
.	TRBV29-1	.	TRBJ2-1	CSVFYRYNEQFF	TGCAGCGTTTTTTACAGATACAATGAGCAGTTCTTC
.	TRBV30	TRBD1	TRBJ1-2	CAWAMGQGTFGYGYTF	TGTGCCTGGGCCATGGGACAGGGGACGTTCGGCTATGGCTACACCTTC
once	TRBV10-1	TRBD1	TRBJ2-5	CASSEGPGTEETQYF	TGCGCCAGCAGTGAAGGACCCGGGACAGAAGAGACCCAGTACTTC
.	TRBV19	.	TRBJ2-7	CASKDPKGYYEQYF	TGTGCCAGTAAAGATCCCAAGGGTTACTACGAGCAGTACTTC
.	TRBV18	.	TRBJ1-4	CASSPGFNEKLFF	TGTGCCAGCTCACCAGGGTTTAACGAAAAACTGTTTTTT
.	TRBV7-8	.	TRBJ2-1	CASSLNSGEQFF	TGTGCCAGCAGCTTAAATTCTGGTGAGCAGTTCTTC
.	TRBV14	.	TRBJ2-3	CASSQNSGDTQYF	TGTGCCAGCAGCCAGAATTCGGGAGATACGCAGTATTTT
medium-sized	TRBV6-4	TRBD2	TRBJ2-2	CASSEGTSGSGELFF	TGTGCCAGCAGTGAGGGGACTAGCGGGAGCGGGGAGCTGTTTTTT
.	TRBV18	.	TRBJ1-5	CASSPGRGSPQHF	TGTGCCAGCTCACCAGGGAGGGGATCGCCCCAGCATTTT
.	TRBV6-4	.	TRBJ1-5	CASSLSVNQPQHF	TGTGCCAGCAGTCTCAGCGTGAATCAGCCCCAGCATTTT
.	TRBV25-1	TRBD1	TRBJ1-5	CASSSNQGGNQPQHF	TGTGCCAGCAGTAGCAATCAGGGGGGCAATCAGCCCCAGCATTTT
.	TRBV5-1	TRBD1	TRBJ1-1	CASREDRGVFGNTEAFF	TGCGCCAGCAGGGAGGACAGGGGTGTTTTCGGGAACACTGAAGCTTTCTTT
.	TRBV18	TRBD1	TRBJ1-4	CASSRAGTGPEKLFF	TGTGCCAGCTCACGAGCCGGGACAGGGCCTGAAAAACTGTTTTTT
.	TRBV6-5	TRBD2	TRBJ2-2	CASWDYSGGELFF	TGTGCCAGCTGGGACTACTCCGGGGGGGAGCTGTTTTTT
.	TRBV6-6	.	TRBJ2-7	CASSFGSIYEQYF	TGTGCCAGCAGCTTTGGATCGATCTACGAGCAGTACTTC
.	TRBV19	.	TRBJ2-3	CASSMRRGPTDTQYF	TGTGCCAGTAGTATGCGGAGGGGGCCCACAGATACGCAGTATTTT
.	TRBV15	.	TRBJ2-5	CATSRDQRSQETQYF	TGTGCCACCAGCAGAGATCAAAGGAGCCAAGAGACCCAGTACTTC
.	TRBV30	.	TRBJ2-5	CAWSFSLGETQYF	TGTGCCTGGAGTTTTTCCCTGGGGGAGACCCAGTACTTC
few	TRBV27	TRBD2	TRBJ2-2	CASYTRRAGGTGELFF	TGTGCCAGCTATACGCGGAGGGCGGGAGGCACCGGGGAGCTGTTTTTT
.	TRBV7-2	.	TRBJ2-3	CASSFGAFTDTQYF	TGTGCCAGCAGCTTTGGCGCCTTCACAGATACGCAGTATTTT
.	TRBV5-1	.	TRBJ2-7	CASSLDFTTEQYF	TGCGCCAGCAGCTTGGATTTTACAACCGAGCAGTACTTC
few	TRBV6-6	TRBD1	TRBJ1-2	CASNARGGGAGGYTF	TGTGCCAGCAATGCCAGGGGAGGGGGCGCAGGTGGCTACACCTTC